One and the same sample provided the 18 T cell receptor beta chains below, sequenced in a study of T cell repertoires in cytomegalovirus infection. TCRdb reprocessed the reads via MiXCR and lists one record per CDR3 protein. In the table there are about 740,000 distinct CDR3 sequences, 35% to 45% of which are singletons. Sequencing used PBMCs. All receptors come from a human donor in good health (CMV status not recorded). Some clones in this sample may be carry-over from other donors' samples.

The chain recombines TRBV23-1 with TRBJ1-5, with unresolved D. TRBV23-1 is an open reading frame, and its role is uncertain. V shed 6 bases and J shed 2 bases, with 14 bases lying between them. This CDR3 contains 15 residues. The CDR3 spells CASSPQGPRNQPQHF. Here the CDR3 DNA reads TGCGCCAGCAGCCCACAAGGACCGCGCAATCAGCCCCAGCATTTT.

Details on this clonotype: Given a much more abundant clone one base away, this may be a read error. Given the absence of the conserved phenylalanine or tryptophan at the CDR3 end, a read error is likely. The chain is built from TRBV7-2 and TRBJ2-2; 8 bases agree with TRBD2. Germline V gives CDR1 SGHTA, CDR2 FQGNSA. This CDR3 region has 15 residues. The trim removed 3 bases at V and 5 bases at J, leaving 5 bases unmatched. The CDR3 region has the DNA TGTGCCAGCAGCTTTTCGGGAGGGGGGACCGGGGAGCTGTTTTGT. Its translation: CASSFSGGGTGELFC.

The rearrangement links TRBV28 to TRBJ2-1, with D possibly TRBD2 on 6 matching bases. CDR1 and CDR2 (germline): MDHEN, SYDVKM. CDR3 length: 16 residues. V was trimmed by 5 bases and J by 4 bases, leaving 18 bases between them. The CDR3 sequence: CASSLELASTYNEQFF. The CDR3 nucleotides read TGTGCCAGCAGTCTCGAACTAGCATCGACATACAATGAGCAGTTCTTC. Full variable domain (remainder filled in from reference TRBV28 and TRBJ2-1): DVKVTQSSRYLVKRTGEKVFLECVQDMDHENMFWYRQDPGLGLRLIYFSYDVKMKEKGDIPEGYSVSREKKERFSLILESASTNQTSMYLCASSLELASTYNEQFFGPGTRLTVL.

The CDR3, as DNA: TGTGCCAGCAGCCGAGGGATACGCCAGGGTGCGACGGACATTCAGTACTTC. Translated, it gives CASSRGIRQGATDIQYF. The rearrangement links TRBV7-8 to TRBJ2-4, with D perhaps assigned TRBD1 or TRBD2 (5 bases each). The CDR3 covers 17 residues. Germline V gene data show CDR1 as SGHVS and CDR2 as FQNEAQ. Trimming pared 5 bases from V and 8 bases from J, leaving 25 bases between.

The chain combines TRBV6-6 with TRBJ2-5; the D is unclear. The V end was cut by 2 bases, the J end by 4 bases, with 8 bases between. The CDR3 runs 13 residues. Germline loops: CDR1 MNHNY, CDR2 SVGAGI (reference sequence). The CDR3 here is CASSYRPSETQYF. As DNA, the CDR3 is TGTGCCAGCAGTTACCGACCGTCAGAGACCCAGTACTTC.

This clonotype was seen only a few times. V usage is TRBV28 and J usage is TRBJ1-4, with TRBD1 identical over 8 bases. V lost 6 bases and J lost 6; bases outside the gene matches: 18. Germline V gives CDR1 MDHEN, CDR2 SYDVKM. The CDR3 totals 18 residues. The CDR3 reads CASSSGGQGRGGDEKLFF. The CDR3 DNA sequence: TGTGCCAGCAGCTCCGGTGGACAGGGAAGGGGTGGGGATGAAAAACTGTTTTTT. Based on the CDR3 plus reference TRBV28 and TRBJ1-4, the full variable domain is DVKVTQSSRYLVKRTGEKVFLECVQDMDHENMFWYRQDPGLGLRLIYFSYDVKMKEKGDIPEGYSVSREKKERFSLILESASTNQTSMYLCASSSGGQGRGGDEKLFFGSGTQLSVL.

The chain recombines TRBV7-8 with TRBJ2-5, with 8 bases matching TRBD2. This CDR3 has 14 residues. Trimming at V came to 5 bases and at J to 7 bases, leaving 9 bases not matched to a gene. The germline V gene encodes CDR1 SGHVS and CDR2 FQNEAQ. DNA of the CDR3: TGTGCCAGCAGCCGGTCGGGAGGGGTGGGGACCCAGTACTTC. Translating gives CASSRSGGVGTQYF.

The V gene is TRBV10-3, the J gene TRBJ2-7; 7 bases match TRBD2. Germline CDR1 and CDR2: ENHRY and SYGVKD. The CDR3 extends over 16 amino acids. V trimming: 2 bases; J trimming: 1 base; junction bases outside the gene matches: 8. CDR3 protein: CAISEPGRGGSYEQYF. DNA of the CDR3: TGTGCCATCAGTGAGCCCGGGCGCGGGGGTTCCTACGAGCAGTACTTC.

This clonotype was detected many times. The chain combines TRBV28 with TRBJ1-2; D uncertain. This CDR3 has 14 residues. In germline, CDR1 is MDHEN, CDR2 SYDVKM. V dropped 1 base and J dropped 4 bases, with 10 bases sitting between them. The CDR3 DNA reads as TGTGCCAGCAGTTTATTCTCACAGCTCTATGGCTACACCTTC. Translated, it gives CASSLFSQLYGYTF.

This clonotype appeared a single time. The V call is TRBV12-3 or TRBV12-4, the J call TRBJ1-3; D is unresolved. The CDR3 consists of 16 residues. The V end lost 6 bases, the J end lost 0 bases, and 15 bases lay between the germline ends. The CDR3 DNA is TGTGCCAGCAGGCGGCTACAGCCTTTCTCTGGAAACACCATATATTTT. Translating it yields CASRRLQPFSGNTIYF.

Concerning this clonotype itself: The junction does not match germline at one end; this may be a read error. The chain carries TRBV4-1 and TRBJ2-7; TRBD1 is a possible D gene (6 bases). This CDR3 region has 14 residues. Germline V gene lookup returns CDR1 MGHRA and CDR2 YSYEKL. CDR3 DNA: TGTGCCAACAGCCAACACCAGGGGACCTACGAGCAGTACTTC. It specifies CANSQHQGTYEQYF.

This clonotype was detected only a few times. The chain employs TRBV5-1 and TRBJ2-5, with D tentatively TRBD1 (5 bases). This CDR3 contains 16 residues. Between the trimmed V and J ends, which lost 0 bases and 2 bases, there was a span of 14 bases. Germline-derived CDR1 and CDR2 are SGHRS and YFSETQ. CDR3 coding DNA: TGCGCCAGCAGCTTGGGCGCCGGGCAGGGACAAGAGACCCAGTACTTC. It codes for CASSLGAGQGQETQYF. Supplemented by reference TRBV5-1 and TRBJ2-5, the full variable domain reads KAGVTQTPRYLIKTRGQQVTLSCSPISGHRSVSWYQQTPGQGLQFLFEYFSETQRNKGNFPGRFSGRQFSNSRSEMNVSTLELGDSALYLCASSLGAGQGQETQYFGPGTRLLVL.

The chain employs TRBV24-1 and TRBJ2-3; D possibly corresponds to TRBD2 (5 bases). This CDR3 region has 12 residues. In germline, CDR1 is KGHDR, CDR2 SFDVKD. Trimming cost V 2 bases and J 8 bases, with 7 bases left between them. CDR3 sequence reads: CATSDYEGTQYF. The CDR3 nucleotides read TGTGCCACCAGTGATTACGAGGGTACGCAGTATTTT.

This chain joins TRBV2 and TRBJ2-3, with 15 bases identical to TRBD2. Germline V lookup: CDR1 SNHLY, CDR2 FYNNEI. The V and J ends lost 6 bases and 0 bases, in that order; junction bases with no gene match: 7. The CDR3 extends over 18 amino acids. Written as DNA, the CDR3 is TGTGCCAGCAGACACGGACTAGCGGGGGGGCGGAGCACAGATACGCAGTATTTT. The encoded protein is CASRHGLAGGRSTDTQYF. Based on the CDR3 plus reference TRBV2 and TRBJ2-3, the full variable domain is EPEVTQTPSHQVTQMGQEVILRCVPISNHLYFYWYRQILGQKVEFLVSFYNNEISEKSEIFDDQFSVERPDGSNFTLKIRSTKLEDSAMYFCASRHGLAGGRSTDTQYFGPGTRLTVL.

This clonotype occurred a few times. The rearrangement joins TRBV25-1 to TRBJ1-6; 9 bases line up with TRBD1. Germline CDR1 MGHDK, CDR2 SYGVNS. V was pared by 7 bases and J by 8 bases, with 6 bases of the junction left unmatched. CDR3 length: 14 amino acids. CDR3 region: CASNRDRVDSPLHF. CDR3 in DNA: TGTGCCAGCAACCGGGACAGGGTAGATTCACCCCTCCACTTT. The full variable domain, in which reference TRBV25-1 and TRBJ1-6 provide the parts outside the CDR3, is EADIYQTPRYLVIGTGKKITLECSQTMGHDKMYWYQQDPGMELHLIHYSYGVNSTEKGDLSSESTVSRIRTEHFPLTLESARPSHTSQYLCASNRDRVDSPLHFGNGTRLTVT.

The chain employs TRBV7-8 and TRBJ1-2; tentatively, D is TRBD1 (5 bases). V lost 4 bases, J lost 2 bases, and 14 bases lay in between. Germline values: CDR1 SGHVS, CDR2 FQNEAQ. The CDR3 consists of 15 residues. The CDR3, as DNA: TGTGCCAGCAGCTCCCTCCCGGGGGGGAACTATGGCTACACCTTC. It specifies CASSSLPGGNYGYTF.

The rearrangement joins TRBV19 to TRBJ2-1; D not certain. V shed 5 bases and J shed 5 bases, with 10 bases lying between them. Germline CDR1 reads LNHDA; CDR2 reads SQIVND (reference sequence). The CDR3 loop spans 13 amino acids. The CDR3 DNA reads TGTGCCAGTAGTGGTAGGCGGCACAATGAGCAGTTCTTC. Translation: CASSGRRHNEQFF. The whole variable domain, remainder taken from reference TRBV19 and TRBJ2-1, is DGGITQSPKYLFRKEGQNVTLSCEQNLNHDAMYWYRQDPGQGLRLIYYSQIVNDFQKGDIAEGYSVSREKKESFPLTVTSAQKNPTAFYLCASSGRRHNEQFFGPGTRLTVL.

This chain connects TRBV30 to TRBJ1-6; TRBD1 is a possible D gene (6 bases). V was trimmed by 4 bases and J by 6 bases, leaving 19 bases between them. The CDR3 extends over 16 amino acids. In germline, CDR1 is GTSNPN, CDR2 SVGIG (reference sequence). The CDR3 coding sequence is TGTGCCTGGAAAAACCCCGGGACACCTACTAATTCACCCCTCCACTTT. It translates to CAWKNPGTPTNSPLHF. Full variable domain (missing parts from reference TRBV30 and TRBJ1-6): SQTIHQWPATLVQPVGSPLSLECTVEGTSNPNLYWYRQAAGRGLQLLFYSVGIGQISSEVPQNLSASRPQDRQFILSSKKLLLSDSGFYLCAWKNPGTPTNSPLHFGNGTRLTVT.